What follows are 23 T cell receptor beta chains derived from one specimen sequenced in a study of T cells after posttransplantation cyclophosphamide. Only in-frame clones appear in the TCRdb table, and some are missing; sequencing was by immunoSEQ multiplex PCR. The sample has thousands of clones, 82% seen once. Cyclophosphamide on days +3 and +4 followed busulfan-fludarabine conditioning and a marrow graft. The sequences come from CD4+ T cells sorted from blood, collected about 1,200 days after allogeneic stem cell transplant with posttransplant cyclophosphamide. Receptors originate from a female patient aged 40-50 years who received an allogeneic stem cell transplant from a related donor, was CMV-positive, and had no GVHD. Some T cells may be graft donor cells.

This clone was found a few times. In nucleotides, the CDR3 is TGTGCCAGCAGCGTGGATGGCACGCGCGTGGAGGAGCAGTACTTC. The encoded protein is CASSVDGTRVEEQYF. This rearrangement joins TRBV9 to TRBJ2-7, with D unclear. V was cut by 2 bases and J by 7 bases, with 19 bases left in between. CDR3 size: 15 residues. Germline values: CDR1 SGDLS, CDR2 YYNGEE.

This clone has only one observation. The chain joins TRBV7-2 to TRBJ2-1, with D unresolved. The germline V gene encodes CDR1 SGHTA and CDR2 FQGNSA. CDR3 length: 12 residues. V was pared by 3 bases and J by 10 bases, with 10 bases between. The CDR3 DNA is TGTGCCAGCAGCTTTTCCTCTACCGAGCAGTTCTTC. Encoded protein: CASSFSSTEQFF. The complete variable domain, with remaining parts taken from reference TRBV7-2 and TRBJ2-1, reads GAGVSQSPSNKVTEKGKDVELRCDPISGHTALYWYRQSLGQGLEFLIYFQGNSAPDKSGLPSDRFSAERTGGSVSTLTIQRTQQEDSAVYLCASSFSSTEQFFGPGTRLTVL.

The CDR3 sequence: CASSQEGGGFYQPQHF. The CDR3 DNA reads TGCGCCAGCAGCCAAGAGGGAGGGGGGTTTTATCAGCCCCAGCATTTT. The chain is built from TRBV4-1 and TRBJ1-5, with D perhaps matching TRBD1 (6 bases). The germline V and J ends were trimmed by 0 bases and 5 bases, with 14 bases remaining between them. Germline V gene sequence: CDR1 MGHRA, CDR2 YSYEKL. The CDR3 runs to 16 residues.

The chain combines TRBV5-1 with TRBJ2-1, with D perhaps matching TRBD2 (6 bases). The V gene lost 4 bases and the J gene lost 3 bases, with 11 bases spanning the gap. Germline V gene lookup returns CDR1 SGHRS and CDR2 YFSETQ. The CDR3 runs 14 residues. This chain's CDR3 is CASSTGTYYNEQFF. CDR3 nucleotide sequence: TGCGCCAGCAGCACCGGGACTTACTACAATGAGCAGTTCTTC.

J is TRBJ2-1 and V is TRBV7-8; a weak D match, TRBD1 (6 bases). Germline CDR1 is SGHVS and CDR2 is FQNEAQ. Trimming cost V 4 bases and J 0 bases, with 10 bases left between them. The length of the CDR3 is 15 residues. CDR3 protein: CASSSRGYSYNEQFF. CDR3 nucleotide sequence: TGTGCCAGCAGCTCCAGGGGCTACTCCTACAATGAGCAGTTCTTC.

The rearrangement links TRBV6-5 to TRBJ2-5, with 8 bases matching TRBD1. Unmatched junction bases numbered 7, after V lost 5 bases and J lost 2 bases. The CDR3 has 15 amino acids. Germline V lookup: CDR1 MNHEY, CDR2 SVGAGI. CDR3 nucleotides: TGTGCCAGCAGTACGGACAGGGCCCAACAAGAGACCCAGTACTTC. This gives the protein CASSTDRAQQETQYF.

The chain joins TRBV5-3 to TRBJ2-7; TRBD2 might be the D (6 bases). TRBV5-3 is identified as an open reading frame with a role that is uncertain. There are 16 residues in the CDR3. With 5 bases removed from V and 1 base from J, the gap between germline ends came to 19 bases. CDR3 nucleotide sequence: TGTGCCAGAAGTCGGGGGTGGCCTAAACCTTCCTACGAGCAGTACTTC. It translates to CARSRGWPKPSYEQYF.

This clone was found once. The rearrangement uses TRBV19 and TRBJ2-1; 11 nucleotides match TRBD2. This CDR3 region has 15 residues. Per germline, CDR1 LNHDA and CDR2 SQIVND (reference sequence). J lost 6 bases, V lost 9 bases, and 10 bases had no gene match. The CDR3: CASMLAGGTPNEQFF. CDR3 nucleotide sequence: TGTGCCAGCATGCTAGCGGGGGGAACTCCCAATGAGCAGTTCTTC.

The genes are TRBV7-9 and TRBJ1-2, with D unresolved. The germline V gene has CDR1 SEHNR and CDR2 FQNEAQ (reference sequence). This CDR3 has 15 amino acids. The V gene lost 1 base and the J gene lost 2 bases, with 11 bases spanning the gap. The CDR3 loop reads CASSLGSGGNYGYTF. The CDR3 nucleotides are TGTGCCAGCAGCTTAGGCTCCGGCGGAAACTATGGCTACACCTTC.

The rearrangement links TRBV9 to TRBJ1-6, with a weak D call TRBD1 (5 bases). The CDR3 is 14 residues long. Germline CDR1 and CDR2: SGDLS and YYNGEE. V dropped 4 bases and J dropped 8 bases, with 13 bases sitting between them. The CDR3 DNA reads TGTGCCAGCAGCACCCGACAGTTAGATTCACCCCTCCACTTT. Amino acids: CASSTRQLDSPLHF. Variable domain in full (rest from reference TRBV9 and TRBJ1-6): DSGVTQTPKHLITATGQRVTLRCSPRSGDLSVYWYQQSLDQGLQFLIQYYNGEERAKGNILERFSAQQFPDLHSELNLSSLELGDSALYFCASSTRQLDSPLHFGNGTRLTVT.

This rearrangement joins TRBV13 to TRBJ1-1; D call uncertain. The length of the CDR3 is 14 residues. V lost 1 base and J 1 base, leaving 7 bases between the germline ends. The germline V gene has CDR1 PRHDT and CDR2 FYEKMQ (reference sequence). The CDR3 reads CASSLALGNTEAFF. The CDR3 DNA reads TGTGCCAGCAGCTTAGCTCTAGGGAACACTGAAGCTTTCTTT.

This chain joins TRBV19 and TRBJ2-4, with no clear D. Germline V CDR1 and CDR2: LNHDA, SQIVND (reference sequence). V was trimmed by 0 bases and J by 0 bases, leaving 15 bases between them. The CDR3 loop spans 18 amino acids. CDR3 sequence reads: CASSIDLAPKIAKNIQYF. CDR3 nucleotide sequence: TGTGCCAGTAGTATAGATCTGGCACCGAAGATAGCCAAAAACATTCAGTACTTC.

V gene TRBV25-1 combines with J gene TRBJ1-2; unclear D gene. Germline CDR1 is MGHDK and CDR2 is SYGVNS. The CDR3 is made up of 16 amino acids. V shed 0 bases and J shed 4 bases, with 15 bases lying between them. The DNA for the CDR3 is TGTGCCAGCAGTGAATACGATAGGCCCCGGGGCTATGGCTACACCTTC. Translation gives CASSEYDRPRGYGYTF.

The chain recombines TRBV14 with TRBJ1-1; TRBD1 agrees at 9 bases. The CDR3 is made up of 15 amino acids. Germline loops: CDR1 SGHDN, CDR2 FVKESK. J was trimmed by 4 bases and V by 6 bases; bases with no gene match: 9. The CDR3 protein is CASSPWGQGLTEAFF. The CDR3 coding sequence is TGTGCCAGCAGTCCGTGGGGACAGGGTCTCACTGAAGCTTTCTTT. Supplemented by reference TRBV14 and TRBJ1-1, the full variable domain reads EAGVTQFPSHSVIEKGQTVTLRCDPISGHDNLYWYRRVMGKEIKFLLHFVKESKQDESGMPNNRFLAERTGGTYSTLKVQPAELEDSGVYFCASSPWGQGLTEAFFGQGTRLTVV.

The V gene is TRBV18, the J gene TRBJ2-3, with 11 bases identical to TRBD2. The V gene end was trimmed by 1 base and the J gene end by 2 bases; junction bases not matched to a gene: 2. The CDR3 extends over 16 amino acids. CDR1 is KGHSH and CDR2 is LQKENI in the germline V gene. The CDR3 protein is CASSPLAGGTTDTQYF. The CDR3 coding sequence is TGTGCCAGCTCACCACTAGCGGGGGGGACCACAGATACGCAGTATTTT.

This clone was observed once. The V call is TRBV5-5, the J call TRBJ2-2; 14 nucleotides align to TRBD2. J was trimmed by 4 bases and V by 4 bases; bases with no gene match: 3. CDR3 length: 16 residues. The germline V gene has CDR1 SGHKS and CDR2 YYEKEE (reference sequence). The CDR3 DNA follows: TGTGCCAGCAGCGTGACTAGCGGGGGGGCCACCGGGGAGCTGTTTTTT. Protein: CASSVTSGGATGELFF.

As to this clone: No DNA is shown, since the ends of the CDR3 on it are uncertain; the CDR3 is the one TCRdb lists. V is TRBV29-1 and J is TRBJ1-4; the DNA was not compared with TRBD1, the D call given in the table. Per the germline V gene, CDR1 is SQVTM and CDR2 is ANQGSEA. The CDR3 sequence runs 13 residues, both termini included. This chain's CDR3 is CSFGTGSNRKTVF.

This chain uses TRBV9 with TRBJ2-1; D not resolved. The CDR3 totals 11 residues. Germline values: CDR1 SGDLS, CDR2 YYNGEE. Between the trimmed V and J ends, which lost 0 bases and 10 bases, there was a span of 5 bases. CDR3 amino acids: CASSVGSEQFF. The CDR3 DNA reads as TGTGCCAGCAGCGTAGGGAGCGAGCAGTTCTTC.

The chain has TRBV5-1 and TRBJ2-5; a weak D match, TRBD1 (6 bases). Trimming left V 1 base short and J 5 bases short, with 15 bases between. The CDR3 loop spans 15 amino acids. The germline V gene encodes CDR1 SGHRS and CDR2 YFSETQ. DNA for the CDR3: TGCGCCAGCAGCTTGTCGACAGGAGATAGGGAGACCCAGTACTTC. It codes for CASSLSTGDRETQYF.

This rearrangement joins TRBV11-3 to TRBJ2-1, with TRBD2 identical over 7 bases. The CDR3 is made up of 16 amino acids. Germline CDR1 and CDR2: SGHNT and YENEEA. V shed 3 bases and J 6 bases; nucleotides not matched to a gene: 11. CDR3 sequence reads: CASSFGTGGATNEQFF. As DNA, the CDR3 is TGTGCCAGCAGCTTTGGAACGGGGGGTGCGACCAATGAGCAGTTCTTC.

This sequence joins TRBV7-9 and TRBJ2-1; TRBD2 aligns across 7 bases. The germline V gene has CDR1 SEHNR and CDR2 FQNEAQ (reference sequence). With V trimmed by 3 bases and J by 2 bases, 1 base remained unmatched. The CDR3 covers 14 residues. CDR3 nucleotides: TGTGCCAGCAGCTTGGCGGGGGCCTACAATGAGCAGTTCTTC. This gives the protein CASSLAGAYNEQFF.

The CDR3 is CASRQGPYNEQFF. DNA of the CDR3: TGTGCCAGCAGACAGGGGCCCTACAATGAGCAGTTCTTC. The chain carries TRBV25-1 and TRBJ2-1; 7 bases are a match to TRBD1. CDR3 length: 13 amino acids. Germline V CDR1 and CDR2: MGHDK, SYGVNS. V lost 6 bases to trimming and J lost 2 bases; unmatched junction nucleotides: 1.

This clone was detected only a few times. CDR3 sequence (DNA): TGTGCCAGCAGTGTCTCGGTCCAAGAGACCCAGTACTTC. Translating it yields CASSVSVQETQYF. V gene TRBV2 combines with J gene TRBJ2-5; no definite D call. This CDR3 region has 13 residues. Deletions cut 4 bases from V and 1 base from J, with 7 bases between. The germline V gene encodes CDR1 SNHLY and CDR2 FYNNEI.